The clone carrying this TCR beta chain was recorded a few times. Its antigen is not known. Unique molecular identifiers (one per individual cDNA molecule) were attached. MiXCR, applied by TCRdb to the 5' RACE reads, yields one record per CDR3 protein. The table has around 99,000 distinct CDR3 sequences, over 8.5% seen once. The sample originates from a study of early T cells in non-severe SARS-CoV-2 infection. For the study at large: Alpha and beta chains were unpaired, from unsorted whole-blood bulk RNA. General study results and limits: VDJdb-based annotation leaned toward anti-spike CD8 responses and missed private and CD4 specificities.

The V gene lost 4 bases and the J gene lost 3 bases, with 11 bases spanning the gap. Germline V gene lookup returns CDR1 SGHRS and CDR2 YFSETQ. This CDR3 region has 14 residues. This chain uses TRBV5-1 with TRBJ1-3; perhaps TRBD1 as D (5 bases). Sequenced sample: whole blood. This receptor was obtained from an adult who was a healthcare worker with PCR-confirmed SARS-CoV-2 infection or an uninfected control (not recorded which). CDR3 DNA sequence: TGCGCCAGCAGCCCCGGGGGGGTTGGAAACACCATATATTTT. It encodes CASSPGGVGNTIYF.